These 5 T cell receptor beta chains came from one sample sequenced in a study of identifying expanded T cells in peripheral blood. TCRdb keeps only in-frame clones here, not all; method: immunoSEQ multiplex PCR. The sample carries about 100,000 clones, over 70% recorded once. Sequencing was performed on blood. Receptors originate from a person aged 18-69 years in good health.

V and J are TRBV7-9 and TRBJ1-2; the match to TRBD1 covers 9 bases. The J segment lost 0 bases and the V segment lost 5 bases, leaving 4 bases of the junction unmatched. This CDR3 contains 15 residues. Germline lookup yields CDR1 SEHNR and CDR2 FQNEAQ (reference sequence). The CDR3 is CASSPDRGPNYGYTF. The CDR3 region has the DNA TGTGCCAGCAGCCCGGACAGGGGACCTAACTATGGCTACACCTTC.

The chain joins TRBV7-8 to TRBJ2-1; TRBD2 agrees at 11 bases. V gave up 1 base and J gave up 4 bases; unmatched junction bases: 6. The CDR3 is 17 amino acids. The germline gives CDR1 SGHVS, CDR2 FQNEAQ. The CDR3 bases are TGTGCCAGCAGCTTAGGTCGACTAGCGGGGACATACAATGAGCAGTTCTTC. This encodes CASSLGRLAGTYNEQFF.

The V gene is TRBV6-5, the J gene TRBJ1-2; D may be TRBD1 (6 bases). The V and J ends lost 0 bases and 6 bases respectively, with 11 bases between them. This CDR3 region has 14 residues. CDR1 is MNHEY, CDR2 SVGAGI, per germline. The CDR3 is CASSYSPGGDGYTF. DNA for the CDR3: TGTGCCAGCAGTTACTCGCCGGGGGGCGATGGCTACACCTTC.

The chain has TRBV27 and TRBJ1-3; D gene unclear. V lost 7 bases and J lost 2, with 6 bases in between. This CDR3 region has 12 residues. From germline, CDR1 is MNHEY and CDR2 SMNVEV (reference sequence). The CDR3 loop reads CASKSPGNTIYF. CDR3 coding DNA: TGTGCCAGCAAATCACCTGGAAACACCATATATTTT.

V and J are TRBV7-9 and TRBJ1-4; D might be TRBD1 (6 bases). CDR3 length equals 15 residues. The V gene's germline CDR1 is SEHNR and CDR2 FQNEAQ (reference sequence). V lost 5 bases to trimming and J lost 3 bases, with 13 bases between them. The CDR3 DNA follows: TGTGCCAGCAGCGTTACAGGGATAGCTAATGAAAAACTGTTTTTT. Translated, it gives CASSVTGIANEKLFF.